The rows below give T cell receptor beta chains drawn from one sample of a study of blood T cell repertoires in COVID-19. The repertoire was sequenced with immunoSEQ multiplex PCR; TCRdb's copy has only in-frame clones and lacks some. The profile shows approximately 250,000 clones, approximately 89% of them singletons. The sample comprised PBMCs or T cells enriched from blood (not recorded which). These receptors came from a woman in her thirties or forties with acute COVID-19. CDR3s include the opening cysteine and the closing phenylalanine or tryptophan. Each record gives: D gene, V gene, J gene, clone size, CDR3 DNA, CDR3 protein. A D gene is named only where the DNA matches it firmly. Size values are once, few and many counts, or a class for expanded clones, and some rows have none.

TRBD2	TRBV6-5	TRBJ2-5	NA	TGTGCCAGCAGTTCGACTAGCGGGGGGGCCGAGACCCAGTACTTC	CASSSTSGGAETQYF
TRBD1	TRBV15	TRBJ1-5	NA	TGTGCCACCAGCAGGGACGGACGCCGGACAGGGTTAGTGAGCAATCAGCCCCAGCATTTT	CATSRDGRRTGLVSNQPQHF
TRBD2	TRBV11-2	TRBJ2-3	NA	TGTGCCAGCAGCTACGGGACTAGCGGGGGTGATACGCAGTATTTT	CASSYGTSGGDTQYF
NA	TRBV5-5	TRBJ1-1	NA	TGTGCCAGCAGCTTGCAGGGACACCTGGTCACTGAAGCTTTCTTT	CASSLQGHLVTEAFF
NA	TRBV5-1	TRBJ1-4	NA	TGCGCCAGCAGCTTAGGACAGCTTAGTAATGAAAAACTGTTTTTT	CASSLGQLSNEKLFF
TRBD2	TRBV7-2	TRBJ2-2	NA	TGTGCCAGCAGCTTACTAGCGGGAGCGGACGGGGAGCTGTTTTTT	CASSLLAGADGELFF
TRBD1	TRBV29-1	TRBJ2-5	NA	TGCAGCGTTGAGCGGGGCGGGACAGGGAAGGAGACCCAGTACTTC	CSVERGGTGKETQYF
TRBD1	TRBV30	TRBJ1-2	NA	TGTGCCTGGAGGGAATCGGGACAGGGGTTAGTGATTCATGGCTACACCTTC	CAWRESGQGLVIHGYTF
NA	TRBV6-5	TRBJ2-2	once	TGTGCCAGCACTTCACAGGGATCAGTCACCGGGGAGCTGTTTTTT	CASTSQGSVTGELFF
TRBD1	TRBV5-1	TRBJ2-3	few	TGCGCCAGCAGCCCCGACAGGGTTGATACGCAGTATTTT	CASSPDRVDTQYF
NA	TRBV5-1	TRBJ1-2	NA	TGCGCCAGCAGCCCCGGACACGAGAAAAACTATGGCTACACCTTC	CASSPGHEKNYGYTF
TRBD1	TRBV19	TRBJ2-7	NA	TGTGCCAGTGGCCAGACAGGGGGCTACGAGCAGTACTTC	CASGQTGGYEQYF
NA	TRBV21-1	TRBJ1-6	NA	TGTGCCAGCAGCAACCCGAGGGGGTTGGGGAATTCACCCCTCCACTTT	CASSNPRGLGNSPLHF
NA	TRBV9	TRBJ2-7	NA	TGTGCCAGCAGCGTAGCTGTGAGCCCTAACGAGCAGTACTTC	CASSVAVSPNEQYF
NA	TRBV4-1	TRBJ2-1	NA	TGCGCCAGCAGCCAAGATTGGGCGGGCGGGGATGAGCAGTTCTTC	CASSQDWAGGDEQFF
NA	TRBV18	TRBJ1-1	NA	TGTGCCAGCTCACCTGATCGGAGTGGTGGAGAAGCTTTCTTT	CASSPDRSGGEAFF
TRBD1	TRBV5-1	TRBJ2-1	NA	TGCGCCAGCAGCTCGACAGGGACCCCCTACAATGAGCAGTTCTTC	CASSSTGTPYNEQFF
TRBD1	TRBV28	TRBJ1-6	NA	TGTGCCAGCAGAGGGACAGGGGATGGTAATTCACCCCTCCACTTT	CASRGTGDGNSPLHF
TRBD2	TRBV9	TRBJ2-1	NA	TGTGCCAGCAGCGTCTCCTCGGGGACTAGCGGGAGCAATGAGCAGTTCTTC	CASSVSSGTSGSNEQFF
NA	TRBV5-4	TRBJ1-2	NA	TGTGCCAGCAGCTTGCCCGACGGGGGTGGCTACACCTTC	CASSLPDGGGYTF
NA	TRBV4-2	TRBJ1-6	NA	TGTGCCAGCAGCCAAGATCCAGGCGTGGCAGGGCGGTATAATTCACCCCTCCACTTT	CASSQDPGVAGRYNSPLHF
NA	TRBV5-4	TRBJ1-1	NA	TGTGCCAGCAGCCTTCTGGGGGGGACTGAAGCTTTCTTT	CASSLLGGTEAFF
NA	TRBV6-6	TRBJ1-2	NA	TGTGCCAGCAGTTACTCGGAGTTCGGGGATGGCTACACCTTC	CASSYSEFGDGYTF
TRBD1	TRBV6-1	TRBJ2-7	few	TGTGCCAGCAGTGAATGGGGACAGGGGGCCTACGAGCAGTACTTC	CASSEWGQGAYEQYF
NA	TRBV7-9	TRBJ2-4	NA	TGTGCCAGCAGCTTAGGGGCGAAGACAGAAAACATTCAGTACTTC	CASSLGAKTENIQYF
NA	TRBV18	TRBJ2-6	once	TGTGCCAGCTCACCTCTATCTTCCGGTCTCTCTGGGGCCAACGTCCTGACTTTC	CASSPLSSGLSGANVLTF
TRBD1	TRBV18	TRBJ2-7	NA	TGTGCCAGCTCACCAAGACAGGGGGCCTACGAGCAGTACTTC	CASSPRQGAYEQYF
NA	TRBV28	TRBJ1-2	NA	TGTGCCAGCGGGAGGGGACTTAACTATGGCTACACCTTC	CASGRGLNYGYTF
NA	TRBV7-2	TRBJ2-2	NA	TGTGCCAGCAGCCTGGGACTGACTTATCGGGCCGGGGAGCTGTTTTTT	CASSLGLTYRAGELFF
TRBD2	TRBV2	TRBJ2-5	NA	TGTGCCAGCACCGGGACTAGCAGTTCGTTTGGGGGGGAGACCCAGTACTTC	CASTGTSSSFGGETQYF
TRBD1	TRBV30	TRBJ1-5	NA	TGTGCCTGGAGTCATACAGGGGCTCAGCCCCAGCATTTT	CAWSHTGAQPQHF
TRBD1	TRBV7-6	TRBJ2-1	once	TGTGCCAGCAGCCCCTGGACAGGGGCAACATACAATGAGCAGTTCTTC	CASSPWTGATYNEQFF
NA	TRBV29-1	TRBJ1-1	NA	TGCAGCGTTGTGACAGTATCTCTGAGGACTGAAGCTTTCTTT	CSVVTVSLRTEAFF
TRBD1	TRBV6-5	TRBJ1-6	NA	TGTGCCAGCCCCTGGACAGGGGTGATTTCACCCCTCCACTTT	CASPWTGVISPLHF
NA	TRBV2	TRBJ1-5	NA	TGTGCCAGCAGTGAGGGCCTACCAGTTAGCAATCAGCCCCAGCATTTT	CASSEGLPVSNQPQHF
TRBD2	TRBV7-2	TRBJ2-5	NA	TGTGCCAGCAGCCAGGGACTAGCGGGGGGGTTGATAGAGACCCAGTACTTC	CASSQGLAGGLIETQYF
TRBD1	TRBV6-5	TRBJ1-5	NA	TGTGCCAGCAGTTTTGGACAGGGCAATCAGCCCCAGCATTTT	CASSFGQGNQPQHF
TRBD1	TRBV30	TRBJ1-2	NA	TGTGCCTGGGGGGGGACAGTCGGCTACACCTTC	CAWGGTVGYTF
NA	TRBV18	TRBJ1-2	NA	TGTGCCAGCTCAAACGACAGGAACTATGGCTACACCTTC	CASSNDRNYGYTF
TRBD2	TRBV9	TRBJ2-4	NA	TGTGCCAGCAGCCCAGGGACTAGCGGGGGGATAGCCAAAAACATTCAGTACTTC	CASSPGTSGGIAKNIQYF
NA	TRBV24-1	TRBJ2-2	NA	TGTGCCACCAGTGATTCGGGGGGACATAACACCGGGGAGCTGTTTTTT	CATSDSGGHNTGELFF
NA	TRBV15	TRBJ2-7	NA	TGTGCCACCAGCAGGTTAAATCTCGAGCAGTACTTC	CATSRLNLEQYF
TRBD1	TRBV5-6	TRBJ1-5	once	TGTGCCAGCAGCTTGGCCGGGGGACAGGGTCAGCCCCAGCATTTT	CASSLAGGQGQPQHF
NA	TRBV12-3/TRBV12-4	TRBJ1-2	NA	TGTGCCAGCAGTTTCGGGAGTTATGGCTACACCTTC	CASSFGSYGYTF
NA	TRBV4-3	TRBJ1-1	NA	TGCGCCAGCAGCCAAGATTTTGGTAGTGAAGCTTTCTTT	CASSQDFGSEAFF
NA	TRBV19	TRBJ1-6	once	TGTGCCAGTTCCCCAGGGTATAATTCACCCCTCCACTTT	CASSPGYNSPLHF
TRBD1	TRBV29-1	TRBJ2-3	NA	TGCAGCGTTGAGGGACAGGGGGGCACGCAGTATTTT	CSVEGQGGTQYF
NA	TRBV5-5	TRBJ1-4	NA	TGTGCCAGCAGCCCGAGGGGGACGCTAGCAACTAATGAAAAACTGTTTTTT	CASSPRGTLATNEKLFF
NA	TRBV30	TRBJ1-1	NA	TGTGCCTGGAGTGAAACAGTGAGCACTGAAGCTTTCTTT	CAWSETVSTEAFF
NA	TRBV5-1	TRBJ2-5	NA	TGCGCCAGCAGCTTGGCGAGGAAAGAGACCCAGTACTTC	CASSLARKETQYF
NA	TRBV19	TRBJ1-5	NA	TGTGCCAGTAGATCTTCCTGGGTGAGCGGCCAGCCCCAGCATTTT	CASRSSWVSGQPQHF